The next 2 T cell receptor beta chains were all read from a single sample in a study of T-cell reconstitution after alpha-beta-depleted transplantation in children. Unique molecular identifiers were used to barcode this TCRbeta library. MiXCR, applied by TCRdb to the PCR reads, yields one record per CDR3 protein. Altogether nearly 350,000 distinct CDR3 sequences are present, 15% to 20% being singletons, with the ten largest covering approximately 38%. Sequences were derived from PBMCs, mostly from graft donor cells, sampled 360 days after TCRalphabeta/CD19-depleted stem cell transplant. The receptors were sampled from a male patient under 10 years old who had a stem cell transplant for acute lymphoblastic leukemia, so the T cells may come from the graft donor.

This clonotype was recorded many times. This chain links TRBV12-3 or TRBV12-4 with TRBJ2-3, with D uncertain. There are 13 residues in the CDR3. V was shortened by 2 bases and J by 2 bases, with 5 bases between the two germline ends. CDR3 amino acids: CASSLLYTDTQYF. In DNA form, the CDR3 reads TGTGCCAGCAGTTTACTGTACACAGATACGCAGTATTTT.

The rearrangement uses TRBV27 and TRBJ1-1; tentative D call: TRBD1 (5 bases). The CDR3 is 14 residues long. The V gene's germline CDR1 is MNHEY and CDR2 SMNVEV (reference sequence). Trimming removed 7 bases from V and 3 bases from J, with 15 bases in between. The CDR3 here is CASKGGRGYTEAFF. In DNA, the CDR3 is TGTGCCAGCAAGGGAGGACGGGGGTACACTGAAGCTTTCTTT.